Below are 31 T cell receptor beta chains sequenced from a single sample in a study of early T cells in non-severe SARS-CoV-2 infection. One entry per CDR3 protein, called by TCRdb with MiXCR from the 5' RACE reads. The table has around 34,000 distinct CDR3 sequences, around 4.6% seen once. What was sequenced was whole blood. These receptors were taken from an adult who was a healthcare worker with PCR-confirmed SARS-CoV-2 infection or an uninfected control (not recorded which).

This clonotype showed up many times. The V gene is TRBV7-8, the J gene TRBJ2-3, with a tentative D call TRBD2 (7 bases). There are 15 residues in the CDR3. The germline V and J ends were trimmed by 3 bases and 4 bases, with 14 bases remaining between them. Germline CDR1 and CDR2: SGHVS and FQNEAQ. The DNA of the CDR3 is TGTGCCAGCAGCTTGCTCGGGGGGCAGTCAGATACGCAGTATTTT. Translating it yields CASSLLGGQSDTQYF.

This clonotype was recorded many times. The V gene is TRBV2, the J gene TRBJ1-1; TRBD1 matches at 7 bases. Germline V gives CDR1 SNHLY, CDR2 FYNNEI. The V segment lost 6 bases and the J segment 10 bases; nucleotides outside the gene matches: 17. The CDR3 is made up of 15 amino acids. The CDR3 DNA sequence: TGTGCCAGCAGAGATCCCGGGACAGTCAATGGACGAGCTTTCTTT. Its translation is CASRDPGTVNGRAFF.

At least ten counts were recorded for this clonotype. The V call is TRBV20-1, the J call TRBJ1-2, with D unresolved. V was clipped by 3 bases and J by 5 bases, with 19 bases between them. The CDR3 loop spans 15 amino acids. Per the germline V gene, CDR1 is DFQATT and CDR2 is SNEGSKA (reference sequence). The CDR3 sequence is CSASRHSLTLYGYTF. CDR3 nucleotide sequence: TGCAGTGCTAGTAGACACTCTTTGACCCTGTATGGCTACACCTTC.

This clonotype has at least ten counts. The chain joins TRBV7-9 to TRBJ1-6; tentative D call: TRBD1 (5 bases). V lost 6 bases, J lost 6 bases, and 9 bases lay in between. Germline loops: CDR1 SEHNR, CDR2 FQNEAQ (reference sequence). This CDR3 contains 13 residues. In DNA form, the CDR3 reads TGTGCCAGCAGACAGGCCGTTAATTCACCCCTCCACTTT. It specifies CASRQAVNSPLHF.

This clonotype was seen many times. The chain uses TRBV12-3 or TRBV12-4 and TRBJ2-3, with D perhaps matching TRBD1 or TRBD2 (5 bases each). CDR3 length: 16 amino acids. Between the trimmed V and J ends, which lost 9 bases and 5 bases, there was a span of 24 bases. The CDR3: CASHVGERANEDTQYF. The DNA for the CDR3 is TGTGCCAGTCATGTGGGGGAGAGGGCGAATGAAGATACGCAGTATTTT.

The table lists this clonotype with a few counts. J is TRBJ2-3 and V is TRBV20-1, with 9 bases lining up with TRBD2. J lost 2 bases, V lost 3 bases, and 6 bases had no gene match. Germline-derived CDR1 and CDR2 are DFQATT and SNEGSKA (reference sequence). The length of the CDR3 is 15 residues. The CDR3 reads CSASATSGLTDTQYF. The CDR3 DNA is TGCAGTGCTAGTGCGACTAGCGGACTCACAGATACGCAGTATTTT.

This clonotype was detected ten times or more. V and J are TRBV4-2 and TRBJ2-7; D not certain. Trimming took 0 bases from V and 2 from J, leaving 11 bases between them. Germline CDR1 reads LGHNA; CDR2 reads YNFKEQ. The CDR3 contains 15 residues. CDR3 sequence: CASSQERTKPYEQYF. The CDR3, as DNA: TGTGCCAGCAGCCAAGAACGGACCAAACCCTACGAGCAGTACTTC.

The V gene is TRBV13, the J gene TRBJ2-3; D remains ambiguous. Germline V gene sequence: CDR1 PRHDT, CDR2 FYEKMQ (reference sequence). The V gene lost 5 bases and the J gene lost 2 bases, with 14 bases spanning the gap. The length of the CDR3 is 15 residues. The CDR3 loop reads CASSPRPPSTDTQYF. As DNA, the CDR3 is TGTGCCAGCAGCCCACGGCCACCTTCCACAGATACGCAGTATTTT.

There are many counts of this clonotype. The chain recombines TRBV3-1 with TRBJ1-5; possibly TRBD1 for D (5 bases). V shed 4 bases and J shed 2 bases, with 9 bases lying between them. Germline assignment: CDR1 LGHDT and CDR2 YNNKEL (reference sequence). The CDR3 has 14 residues. The CDR3 nucleotides are TGTGCCAGCAGCCCAGCACAGGGCAATCAGCCCCAGCATTTT. Protein: CASSPAQGNQPQHF.

This clonotype has ten or more counts. This chain uses TRBV12-3 or TRBV12-4 with TRBJ1-1; the match to TRBD1 covers 7 bases. CDR3 length equals 14 residues. V lost 5 bases and J lost 11; bases outside the gene matches: 14. CDR3: CASSPWDSPNKAFF. CDR3 sequence (DNA): TGTGCCAGCAGTCCATGGGACAGTCCGAACAAGGCTTTCTTT.

This clonotype was counted ten times or more. This chain joins TRBV3-1 and TRBJ1-5; D remains unclear. The V gene's germline CDR1 is LGHDT and CDR2 YNNKEL (reference sequence). The CDR3 is 12 amino acids. V was trimmed by 4 bases and J by 4 bases, leaving 5 bases between them. In DNA, the CDR3 is TGTGCCAGCAGCCCGCCTAATCAGCCCCAGCATTTT. Protein product: CASSPPNQPQHF.

This clonotype ranks as medium-sized (0.01 to 0.1%). This chain joins TRBV7-9 and TRBJ2-1, with a weak D call TRBD1 (7 bases). Trimming stripped 5 bases from V and 4 bases from J, with 12 bases between. CDR3 length equals 14 residues. Per germline, CDR1 SEHNR and CDR2 FQNEAQ (reference sequence). The CDR3 sequence: CASSVAGGYNEQFF. In DNA, the CDR3 is TGTGCCAGCAGCGTGGCAGGGGGGTACAATGAGCAGTTCTTC.

This clonotype was detected ten times or more. J is TRBJ2-5 and V is TRBV7-2; D gene uncertain. This CDR3 region has 11 residues. The ends were cut back, 6 bases at V and 9 bases at J, with 11 bases in the middle. Germline assignment: CDR1 SGHTA and CDR2 FQGNSA. The CDR3 DNA is TGTGCCAGCAGATTGGACCGGGCCCAGTACTTC. Amino acids: CASRLDRAQYF.

This clonotype was counted many times. The CDR3 here is CATRGAGQETQYF. The CDR3 nucleotides read TGTGCCACCAGGGGCGCGGGCCAAGAGACCCAGTACTTC. This chain joins TRBV15 and TRBJ2-5; D perhaps matches TRBD2 (5 bases). Germline lookup yields CDR1 LNHNV and CDR2 YYDKDF (reference sequence). V was cut by 6 bases and J by 1 base, with 9 bases left in between. CDR3 length: 13 amino acids.

This clonotype appeared a few times. V is TRBV5-6 and J is TRBJ2-5; D is unresolved. Trimming pared 3 bases from V and 2 bases from J, leaving 8 bases between. The CDR3 sequence is 13 residues long. The germline V gene has CDR1 SGHDT and CDR2 YYEEEE. CDR3 amino acids: CASSWGPQETQYF. CDR3 sequence (DNA): TGTGCCAGCAGCTGGGGTCCACAAGAGACCCAGTACTTC.

The CDR3 spells CSAVPSRDGEGDQYF. In DNA form, the CDR3 reads TGCAGTGCCGTCCCTTCCCGAGACGGCGAGGGTGACCAGTACTTC. This sequence joins TRBV20-1 and TRBJ2-5; TRBD2 is a possible D gene (5 bases). The CDR3 contains 15 residues. The V end was cut by 6 bases, the J end by 10 bases, with 27 bases between. Germline assignment: CDR1 DFQATT and CDR2 SNEGSKA (reference sequence).

This clonotype has only a few counts. This chain links TRBV12-3 or TRBV12-4 with TRBJ2-3, with 8 bases lining up with TRBD2. The CDR3 runs to 10 residues. The V segment lost 8 bases and the J segment 14 bases; nucleotides outside the gene matches: 6. The CDR3 DNA follows: TGTGCCAGCTATCGGGGGGGCTGGTATTTT. Residues: CASYRGGWYF.

This clonotype was found many times. This chain links TRBV29-1 with TRBJ2-3, with D possibly TRBD2 on 6 matching bases. Trimming cost V 4 bases and J 6 bases, with 29 bases left between them. Germline assignment: CDR1 SQVTM and CDR2 ANQGSEA. This CDR3 is 18 amino acids long. The CDR3 protein is CSVASFTGGLGFFDTQYF. CDR3 sequence (DNA): TGCAGCGTTGCTTCGTTCACTGGGGGACTGGGGTTTTTCGATACGCAGTATTTT.

The sample holds many counts of this clonotype. This rearrangement joins TRBV6-6 to TRBJ1-6, with a possible D match to TRBD1 (6 bases). Germline loops: CDR1 MNHNY, CDR2 SVGAGI (reference sequence). V was trimmed by 2 bases and J by 10 bases, leaving 21 bases between them. The CDR3 sequence is 17 residues long. CDR3 amino acids: CASSYTGPGQGRSPLHF. In nucleotides, the CDR3 is TGTGCCAGCAGTTACACGGGCCCAGGGCAGGGGAGGTCACCCCTCCACTTT.

This clonotype occurred many times. J is TRBJ1-4 and V is TRBV13, with D possibly matching TRBD1 (5 bases). Germline values: CDR1 PRHDT, CDR2 FYEKMQ (reference sequence). V dropped 6 bases and J dropped 11 bases, with 25 bases sitting between them. The CDR3 loop spans 16 amino acids. The CDR3 nucleotides read TGTGCCAGCAGAGATTCCCGATCCGGGGCGGCGGGGAAACTGTTTTTT. It is translated as CASRDSRSGAAGKLFF.

This clonotype was picked up a small number of times. The CDR3 spells CASREGPSTDTQYF. As DNA, the CDR3 is TGTGCCAGCAGAGAGGGACCGAGCACAGATACGCAGTATTTT. The chain recombines TRBV2 with TRBJ2-3; perhaps D is TRBD1 or TRBD2 (5 bases each). There are 14 residues in the CDR3. Germline V gene lookup returns CDR1 SNHLY and CDR2 FYNNEI. Trimming left V 6 bases short and J 0 bases short, with 10 bases between.

This clonotype was recorded at least ten times. This chain connects TRBV18 to TRBJ1-1, with D unclear. CDR3 size: 15 residues. Trimming stripped 0 bases from V and 2 bases from J, with 10 bases between. Per the germline V gene, CDR1 is KGHSH and CDR2 is LQKENI. The CDR3 is CASSPPFGRNTEAFF. CDR3 DNA sequence: TGTGCCAGCTCACCACCGTTTGGGCGAAACACTGAAGCTTTCTTT. Complete variable domain (other parts from reference TRBV18 and TRBJ1-1): NAGVMQNPRHLVRRRGQEARLRCSPMKGHSHVYWYRQLPEEGLKFMVYLQKENIIDESGMPKERFSAEFPKEGPSILRIQQVVRGDSAAYFCASSPPFGRNTEAFFGQGTRLTVV.

This clonotype was detected many times. V usage is TRBV12-3 or TRBV12-4 and J usage is TRBJ1-1; a weak D match, TRBD1 (5 bases). CDR3 size: 13 residues. V gave up 3 bases and J gave up 6 bases, with 11 bases separating them. The CDR3 sequence: CASSFMGLAEAFF. CDR3 bases: TGTGCCAGCAGTTTCATGGGGCTGGCTGAAGCTTTCTTT.

This clonotype was recorded many times. J is TRBJ1-2 and V is TRBV12-3 or TRBV12-4; TRBD1 aligns across 9 bases. With V trimmed by 5 bases and J by 4 bases, 5 bases remained unmatched. The CDR3 contains 14 residues. CDR3 sequence (DNA): TGTGCCAGCAGTACAGGGGGCCTTCGCTATGGCTACACCTTC. It is translated as CASSTGGLRYGYTF.

The chain has TRBV9 and TRBJ2-3; D is unclear. Deletions cut 3 bases from V and 0 bases from J, with 8 bases between. This CDR3 has 14 residues. Per germline, CDR1 SGDLS and CDR2 YYNGEE. The CDR3 region is CASSAEPSTDTQYF. CDR3 coding DNA: TGTGCCAGCAGCGCGGAGCCTAGCACAGATACGCAGTATTTT.

The chain employs TRBV6-6 and TRBJ2-5; the match to TRBD2 covers 13 bases. Germline CDR1 reads MNHNY; CDR2 reads SVGAGI (reference sequence). V shed 6 bases and J 3 bases; nucleotides not matched to a gene: 4. This CDR3 is built from 15 residues. The CDR3 here is CASSLGLAGEETQYF. CDR3 nucleotide sequence: TGTGCCAGCAGCCTCGGACTAGCGGGGGAAGAGACCCAGTACTTC.

This clonotype was recorded at least ten times. J is TRBJ1-6 and V is TRBV27, with TRBD1 matching over 8 bases. The trim removed 4 bases at V and 8 bases at J, leaving 7 bases unmatched. The germline CDR1 and CDR2 sequences are MNHEY and SMNVEV (reference sequence). The CDR3 extends over 15 amino acids. The CDR3 nucleotides are TGTGCCAGCAGTTCTATTACAGGGGGGGATTCACCCCTCCACTTT. Amino acid sequence: CASSSITGGDSPLHF.

This clonotype was seen many times. The V call is TRBV9, the J call TRBJ1-3; possibly TRBD1 for D (5 bases). Germline CDR1 SGDLS, CDR2 YYNGEE. V lost 0 bases and J lost 0, with 10 bases in between. The CDR3 runs 16 residues. The CDR3 reads CASSVVGGHSGNTIYF. Written as DNA, the CDR3 is TGTGCCAGCAGCGTAGTGGGGGGTCACTCTGGAAACACCATATATTTT.

This clonotype was seen at least ten times. This chain links TRBV15 with TRBJ1-4, with D tentatively TRBD1 (6 bases). This CDR3 comprises 16 residues. The germline CDR1 and CDR2 sequences are LNHNV and YYDKDF (reference sequence). Trimming left V 0 bases short and J 8 bases short, with 16 bases between. CDR3 in DNA: TGTGCCACCAGCAGAGATCTCCAGGCGAGGGGGGAAAAACTGTTTTTT. It encodes CATSRDLQARGEKLFF.

This clonotype was seen repeatedly, ten times or more. The chain has TRBV29-1 and TRBJ2-1; maybe TRBD2 (6 bases). The V gene lost 5 bases and the J gene lost 4 bases, with 15 bases spanning the gap. Germline V gene data show CDR1 as SQVTM and CDR2 as ANQGSEA. The CDR3 has 14 residues. CDR3 DNA sequence: TGCAGCGTTCCCGGACTATCCGCGTACAATGAGCAGTTCTTC. Translating gives CSVPGLSAYNEQFF.

This clonotype was observed at least ten times. The J gene is TRBJ2-5, the V gene TRBV6-1; no reliable D call. The CDR3 contains 13 residues. CDR1 and CDR2 from the germline V gene are MNHNS and SASEGT. V dropped 2 bases and J dropped 1 base, with 5 bases sitting between them. The CDR3 loop is CASSEISQETQYF. CDR3 in DNA: TGTGCCAGCAGTGAAATCTCCCAAGAGACCCAGTACTTC.